The clone carrying this T cell receptor (beta chain) occurred a few times. These data are taken from a study of blood T cell repertoires in COVID-19. About the research overall: Researchers got acute and convalescent COVID-19 samples from the United States, Italy and Spain.

As processed by the authors: Counts of nucleated cells, estimated from reference gene primer amplification, were obtained. The assay was immunoSEQ multiplex PCR, and TCRdb's table has in-frame clones only and misses some. V, J and clone size derive from that table, while D and trimming were established from the DNA sequence. The sample includes 150,000 to 200,000 clones, 82% seen only once; the top ten take approximately 8.7%. Sequencing was carried out using peripheral blood. The TCR sequence derives from an older woman with acute or convalescent COVID-19.

DNA for the CDR3: TGTGCCAGCAGCTTGGCGGGAGGACCCTACAATGAGCAGTTCTTC. It is translated as CASSLAGGPYNEQFF. V is TRBV7-6 and J is TRBJ2-1, with 8 bases fitting TRBD2. Per germline, CDR1 SGHVS and CDR2 FNYEAQ. With V trimmed by 3 bases and J by 2 bases, 3 bases remained unmatched. The CDR3 consists of 15 residues.